Presented here are 16 T cell receptor beta chains from one specimen sequenced in a study of OX40 agonist ivuxolimab in advanced cancers. Repertoires were generated with immunoSEQ multiplex PCR, while TCRdb's copy carries only in-frame clones and drops some. This table has about 63,000 clones, 87% appearing once. This specimen consisted of CD4+ or CD8+ T cells sorted from blood, obtained in a trial of the OX40 agonist ivuxolimab. The source is an adult with an advanced solid tumor such as melanoma, head and neck, liver or kidney cancer.

J is TRBJ2-1 and V is TRBV30; D is perhaps TRBD1 (6 bases). Germline CDR1 GTSNPN, CDR2 SVGIG (reference sequence). V was pared by 2 bases and J by 4 bases, with 12 bases between. CDR3 length: 14 residues. CDR3: CAWSRGTPYNEQFF. The CDR3 DNA follows: TGTGCCTGGAGTAGGGGGACACCTTACAATGAGCAGTTCTTC.

V is TRBV4-1 and J is TRBJ2-3; 10 nucleotides line up with TRBD1. CDR3 length: 16 amino acids. V was clipped by 1 base and J by 2 bases; unmatched bases: 3. The germline V gene has CDR1 MGHRA and CDR2 YSYEKL. The CDR3 sequence: CASSQAGQGPTDTQYF. As DNA, the CDR3 is TGCGCCAGCAGCCAAGCGGGACAGGGGCCCACAGATACGCAGTATTTT.

This chain links TRBV5-1 with TRBJ2-7; 9 bases are shared with TRBD1. The V gene's germline CDR1 is SGHRS and CDR2 YFSETQ. V shed 3 bases, J shed 0 bases, and the junction held 1 base outside the gene matches. This CDR3 has 14 residues. CDR3 amino acids: CASSSTGGSYEQYF. In nucleotides, the CDR3 is TGCGCCAGCAGCTCGACAGGGGGCTCCTACGAGCAGTACTTC.

This sequence joins TRBV25-1 and TRBJ2-7; 9 positions agree with TRBD1. CDR1 MGHDK and CDR2 SYGVNS come from the germline V gene. The CDR3 length is 13 residues. V shed 8 bases, J shed 3 bases, and the junction held 5 bases outside the gene matches. Written as DNA, the CDR3 is TGTGCCAGCCGCTTGACAGGGGGCTACGAGCAGTACTTC. Protein product: CASRLTGGYEQYF.

The V and J genes are TRBV27 and TRBJ2-7; maybe TRBD1 (6 bases). V dropped 6 bases and J dropped 4 bases, with 16 bases sitting between them. Germline loops: CDR1 MNHEY, CDR2 SMNVEV (reference sequence). The CDR3 has 14 amino acids. Here the CDR3 DNA reads TGTGCCAGCAGCCTAATAGGGGGTTTTTACGAGCAGTACTTC. Its protein is CASSLIGGFYEQYF.

This chain uses TRBV19 with TRBJ2-7; 9 nucleotides agree with TRBD1. Trimming at V came to 6 bases and at J to 4 bases, leaving 10 bases not matched to a gene. CDR3 length: 15 residues. Germline V gene data show CDR1 as LNHDA and CDR2 as SQIVND (reference sequence). The CDR3 is CASRTRDRVVYEQYF. CDR3 DNA sequence: TGTGCCAGTAGGACCCGGGACAGGGTGGTGTACGAGCAGTACTTC.

V and J are TRBV28 and TRBJ2-3; unclear D gene. The CDR3 consists of 15 residues. CDR1 is MDHEN, CDR2 SYDVKM, per germline. V was shortened by 2 bases and J by 8 bases, with 17 bases between the two germline ends. The CDR3 DNA reads TGTGCCAGCAGTTTAGTATTCCCCACCAAGGGTACGCAGTATTTT. Its protein product is CASSLVFPTKGTQYF.

The chain is built from TRBV5-1 and TRBJ1-5; TRBD1 matches at 7 bases. J lost 0 bases, V lost 4 bases, and 13 bases had no gene match. CDR3 size: 18 residues. The germline V gene encodes CDR1 SGHRS and CDR2 YFSETQ. CDR3 region: CASSLDREDRYSNQPQHF. In DNA, the CDR3 is TGCGCCAGCAGCCTTGACAGGGAGGACAGGTATAGCAATCAGCCCCAGCATTTT.

J is TRBJ2-7 and V is TRBV28; 13 bases line up with TRBD2. From germline, CDR1 is MDHEN and CDR2 SYDVKM. CDR3 length: 15 amino acids. V trimming: 8 bases; J trimming: 6 bases; junction bases outside the gene matches: 10. The CDR3: CASGPGLAGRVEQYF. CDR3 coding DNA: TGTGCCAGCGGCCCGGGACTAGCGGGACGGGTCGAGCAGTACTTC.

The chain joins TRBV14 to TRBJ1-4; D gene unclear. The CDR3 spans 15 residues. V gave up 0 bases and J gave up 6 bases, with 11 bases separating them. Looked up from germline, CDR1 is SGHDN and CDR2 is FVKESK. CDR3 in amino acids: CASSQEGGLDEKLFF. The CDR3, as DNA: TGTGCCAGCAGCCAAGAGGGCGGGTTGGATGAAAAACTGTTTTTT.

The rearrangement links TRBV2 to TRBJ1-1; TRBD1 matches 8 bases. The CDR3 runs to 13 residues. Per germline, CDR1 SNHLY and CDR2 FYNNEI. Unmatched junction bases numbered 9, after V lost 4 bases and J lost 11 bases. CDR3 DNA: TGTGCCAGCAGTGGGGAACAGGGGGTTGACGCTTTCTTT. Protein: CASSGEQGVDAFF.

The chain has TRBV18 and TRBJ2-7; D assignment may be TRBD1 or TRBD2 (5 bases each). The V end was cut by 3 bases, the J end by 4 bases, with 13 bases between. Looked up from germline, CDR1 is KGHSH and CDR2 is LQKENI. The CDR3 sequence is 14 residues long. The CDR3 here is CASSPVGVGYEQYF. In nucleotides, the CDR3 is TGTGCCAGCTCACCCGTGGGGGTTGGGTACGAGCAGTACTTC.

This clone showed up just once. The chain links TRBV16 to TRBJ1-1; D gene ambiguous. V was trimmed by 5 bases and J by 4 bases, leaving 20 bases between them. The CDR3 totals 16 residues. The germline CDR1 and CDR2 sequences are KGHSY and FQNENV. CDR3 protein: CASSEMYTGSGTEAFF. CDR3 sequence (DNA): TGTGCCAGCAGCGAAATGTATACTGGGTCGGGCACTGAAGCTTTCTTT.

This sequence joins TRBV6-5 and TRBJ2-7, with D tentatively TRBD2 (6 bases). V lost 3 bases and J lost 3, with 18 bases in between. CDR1 MNHEY and CDR2 SVGAGI come from the germline V gene. This CDR3 comprises 16 residues. DNA for the CDR3: TGTGCCAGCAGTTATGGTTCGTCGGGAGCCGTCTACGAGCAGTACTTC. Its protein product is CASSYGSSGAVYEQYF.

This rearrangement joins TRBV5-4 to TRBJ1-1; 7 nucleotides line up with TRBD1. The CDR3 extends over 14 amino acids. The V gene end was trimmed by 7 bases and the J gene end by 5 bases; junction bases not matched to a gene: 11. Germline CDR1 is SGHNT and CDR2 is YYREEE (reference sequence). The CDR3 nucleotides are TGTGCCAGCGGACCGTCAGGGGGGGAGACTGAAGCTTTCTTT. Translating it yields CASGPSGGETEAFF.

The chain links TRBV19 to TRBJ2-7; 11 bases are a match to TRBD2. This CDR3 contains 16 residues. Germline V lookup: CDR1 LNHDA, CDR2 SQIVND (reference sequence). V shed 6 bases, J shed 5 bases, and the junction held 12 bases outside the gene matches. CDR3 DNA sequence: TGTGCCAGTAGCAACGACTTTAGCGGGAGGGCCCACGAGCAGTACTTC. This encodes CASSNDFSGRAHEQYF. The whole variable domain, remainder taken from reference TRBV19 and TRBJ2-7, is DGGITQSPKYLFRKEGQNVTLSCEQNLNHDAMYWYRQDPGQGLRLIYYSQIVNDFQKGDIAEGYSVSREKKESFPLTVTSAQKNPTAFYLCASSNDFSGRAHEQYFGPGTRLTVT.